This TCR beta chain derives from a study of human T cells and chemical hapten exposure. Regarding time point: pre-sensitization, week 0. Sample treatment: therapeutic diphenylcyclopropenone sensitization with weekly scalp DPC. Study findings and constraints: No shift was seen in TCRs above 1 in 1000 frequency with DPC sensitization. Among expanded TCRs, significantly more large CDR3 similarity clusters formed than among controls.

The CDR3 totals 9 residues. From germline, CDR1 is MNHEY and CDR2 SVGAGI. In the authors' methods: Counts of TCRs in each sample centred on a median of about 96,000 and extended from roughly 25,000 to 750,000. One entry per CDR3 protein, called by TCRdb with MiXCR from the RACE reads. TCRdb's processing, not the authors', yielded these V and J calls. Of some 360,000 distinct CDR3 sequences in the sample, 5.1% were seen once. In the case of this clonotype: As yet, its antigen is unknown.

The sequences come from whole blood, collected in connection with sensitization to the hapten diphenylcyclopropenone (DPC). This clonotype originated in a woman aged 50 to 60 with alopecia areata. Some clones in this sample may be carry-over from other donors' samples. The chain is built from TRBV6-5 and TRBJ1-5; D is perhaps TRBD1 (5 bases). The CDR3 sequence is CASRGAQHF. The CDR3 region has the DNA TGTGCGAGTAGGGGAGCCCAGCATTTT.